This T cell receptor (beta chain) comes out of a study of Ad26.COV2.S vaccination and SARS-CoV-2 variants. Points from the study as a whole: Vaccinees showed greater spike-specific TCR breadth than placebo recipients. In TCR breadth and depth analyses, total T cell responses may have been underestimated.

In germline, CDR1 is SNHLY, CDR2 FYNNEI. This CDR3 is 14 amino acids long. Trimming took 9 bases from V and 8 from J, leaving 20 bases between them. Profiling relied on immunoSEQ multiplex PCR, and the TCRdb table lists in-frame clones only, not all of them. The sample lists more than 150,000 clones, roughly 85% occurring once. Concerning this clone: Antigen: not known.

The sample was peripheral blood, taken after recovery from COVID-19. The source of this sequence is a human donor who had recovered from COVID-19. This chain joins TRBV2 and TRBJ2-1; D is possibly TRBD1 (5 bases). CDR3 nucleotides: TGTGCCAGATCCACTAAGGGGAATATGTATGAGCAGTTCTTC. It encodes CARSTKGNMYEQFF.